Sequencing of this T cell receptor beta chain was carried out in a study of blood T cell repertoires in COVID-19. Study information: Both acute and convalescent COVID-19 samples were obtained from the United States, Italy and Spain. In each case, the material was cDNA or gDNA derived from T cells, B-cell-depleted T cells, or PBMCs.

This clone was observed a single time. Germline CDR1 reads SGDLS; CDR2 reads YYNGEE. Trimming pared 4 bases from V and 3 bases from J, leaving 14 bases between. The CDR3 contains 15 residues. In the study's own analysis: Estimated nucleated cell counts came from reference gene primer amplification. Profiled with immunoSEQ multiplex PCR; TCRdb holds only in-frame clones, not every one. The D gene and trimming were derived from the DNA, and the V and J assignments and clone size from that table. The repertoire has about 240,000 clones, around nine tenths of them found once; the top ten carry approximately 6.8%.

The chain employs TRBV9 and TRBJ1-3; the D is unclear. This receptor was taken from an older woman with active or convalescent COVID-19. The sample was peripheral blood. The CDR3 sequence: CASSPGWLGGNTIYF. The DNA of the CDR3 is TGTGCCAGCAGCCCCGGGTGGCTTGGTGGAAACACCATATATTTT.